This record covers a single T cell receptor (beta chain). Its matching antigen is unknown. TCRdb fed the 5' RACE reads into MiXCR, producing one record per CDR3 protein. The sample has 35,000 to 55,000 distinct CDR3 sequences, approximately 6.5% seen once. The data were taken from a study of spatial heterogeneity in lung cancer. CDR1 LGHDT and CDR2 YNNKEL come from the germline V gene (reference sequence). CDR3 size: 15 residues. V was cut by 2 bases and J by 7 bases, with 15 bases left in between. Study outcomes and limitations: Detection of ubiquitous tumor TCRs in blood was higher at resection than follow-up.

Time point noted: sample taken at primary tumor resection. No cells were sorted before sequencing. The whole RNA sequenced was extracted from tumor, nontumor lung or frozen PBMC. This chain links TRBV3-1 with TRBJ2-1, with D perhaps matching TRBD1 or TRBD2 (5 bases each). This clonotype originated in a female donor with early-stage non-small cell lung cancer. The sample consisted of PBMCs, taken at surgery. This CDR3 reads CASSQPGEGWNEQFF. The CDR3 DNA reads TGTGCCAGCAGCCAACCCGGAGAGGGGTGGAATGAGCAGTTCTTC.